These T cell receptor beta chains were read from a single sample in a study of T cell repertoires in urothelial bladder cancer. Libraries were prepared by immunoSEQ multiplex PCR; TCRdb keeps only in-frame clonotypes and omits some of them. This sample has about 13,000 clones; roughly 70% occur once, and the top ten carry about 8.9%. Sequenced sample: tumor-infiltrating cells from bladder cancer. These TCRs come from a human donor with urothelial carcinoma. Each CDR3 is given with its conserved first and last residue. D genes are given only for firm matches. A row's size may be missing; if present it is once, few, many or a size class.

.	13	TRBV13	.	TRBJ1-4	TGTGCCAGCAGCACTCGACAGAATGAAAAACTGTTTTTT	CASSTRQNEKLFF
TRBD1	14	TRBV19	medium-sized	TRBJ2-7	TGTGCCAGTAGTTCGGGACAGGTCTCCTACGAGCAGTACTTC	CASSSGQVSYEQYF
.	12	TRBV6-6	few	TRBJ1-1	TGTGCCAGCAGTCGACCGAACACTGAAGCTTTCTTT	CASSRPNTEAFF
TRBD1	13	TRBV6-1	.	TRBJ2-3	TGTGCCAGCAGTGAGGACAGGACAGATACGCAGTATTTT	CASSEDRTDTQYF
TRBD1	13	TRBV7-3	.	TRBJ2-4	TGTGCCAGCAGCACGGACAGGGGAAACATTCAGTACTTC	CASSTDRGNIQYF
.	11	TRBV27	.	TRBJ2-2	TGTGCCAGCAGTTTAACCGGGGAGCTGTTTTTT	CASSLTGELFF
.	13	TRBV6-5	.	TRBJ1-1	TGTGCCAGCAGATCGCAGGTGAACACTGAAGCTTTCTTT	CASRSQVNTEAFF
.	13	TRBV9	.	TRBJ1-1	TGTGCCACCAAGGATTTGAGGGGCCCTGAAGCTTTCTTT	CATKDLRGPEAFF
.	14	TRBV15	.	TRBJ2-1	TGTGCCACCAGCAGAGATTTAGGGGCAGTGGCGCAGTTCTTC	CATSRDLGAVAQFF
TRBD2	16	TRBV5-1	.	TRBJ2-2	TGCGCCAGCAGCGCAACTAGCGGGGGAAGTGCCGGGGAGCTGTTTTTT	CASSATSGGSAGELFF
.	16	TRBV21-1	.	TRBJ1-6	TGTGCCAGCAGCAACGCCAGGACAGGGGGGAATTCACCCCTCCACTTT	CASSNARTGGNSPLHF
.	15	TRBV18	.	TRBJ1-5	TGTGCCAGCTCACCTTATCGGGGCGGCAATCAGCCCCAGCATTTT	CASSPYRGGNQPQHF
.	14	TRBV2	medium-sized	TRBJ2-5	TGTGCCAGCGGGGGACGGGACTCACAAGAGACCCAGTACTTC	CASGGRDSQETQYF
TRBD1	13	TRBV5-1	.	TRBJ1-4	TGCGCCAGCACCTCCGGACAGGGGGAGAAACTGTTTTTT	CASTSGQGEKLFF
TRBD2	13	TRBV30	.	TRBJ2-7	TGTGCCTGGAATAGCGGGGGGGGCGTCGAGCAGTACTTC	CAWNSGGGVEQYF
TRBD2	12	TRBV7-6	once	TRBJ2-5	TGTGCCAGCAGCCCCCTAGCGGGGGTCCAGTACTTC	CASSPLAGVQYF
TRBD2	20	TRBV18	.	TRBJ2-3	TGTGCCAGCTCGCCCAAGTTTTTAGCGGGGGGGCCCTTGAGCACAGATACGCAGTATTTT	CASSPKFLAGGPLSTDTQYF